Below, 26 T cell receptor beta chains from the same sample are listed, as sequenced in a study of vaccination and CD4 T cells after COVID-19 (dated by TCRdb to between 2021 and 2024). The sample's time point label is to be understood as: late sampling 161 to 241 days after vaccination in a few convalescent patients. What the treatment or condition label conveys for this sample: 10-day PBMC culture with coronavirus spike peptide pools or control peptides (ViraFEST assay). Preparation of the library involved PCR. The sequencing machine was an Illumina iSeq 100. At the Johns Hopkins FTIC core, DNA from the cultured CD4+ T cells underwent TCR sequencing with the Oncomine TCR Beta short-read assay. Through fastp at Q25 and MiXCR, TCRdb rebuilt clones from the public reads, retaining in-frame beta chains. Each entry merges the rows of one CDR3 protein and shows their most common DNA and genes. Within this sample are tens of thousands of distinct CDR3 sequences, with 35% to 50% of them counted one time only. Around 5% of the sample comes from the top ten.

Their specific antigens are unknown. Material: CD4+ T cells from blood, cultured in vitro, obtained about 7 months after SARS-CoV-2 vaccination. The source is a human donor who had recovered from COVID-19.

The chain carries TRBV7-2 and TRBJ1-1; a weak D match, TRBD1 (5 bases). This CDR3 has 15 residues. Germline V gene data show CDR1 as SGHTA and CDR2 as FQGNSA. Trimming removed 2 bases at V and 1 base at J, with 11 bases between. For the CDR3, the DNA is TGTGCCAGCAGCTTAAATGTGGGACCGAACACTGAAGCTTTCTTT. This encodes CASSLNVGPNTEAFF.

CDR3 amino acids: CASSYSSVGQGYEQYF. As DNA, the CDR3 is TGTGCCAGCAGTTACTCGAGCGTAGGGCAGGGCTACGAGCAGTACTTC. The chain employs TRBV6-5 and TRBJ2-7; perhaps TRBD1 as D (5 bases). The length of the CDR3 is 16 residues. CDR1 is MNHEY, CDR2 SVGAGI, per germline. Trimming took off 0 bases at V and 3 bases at J, with 15 bases between the two ends.

The chain employs TRBV10-3 and TRBJ2-7; D may be TRBD2 (5 bases). Germline V CDR1 and CDR2: ENHRY, SYGVKD. V shed 7 bases and J shed 3 bases, with 16 bases lying between them. This CDR3 comprises 14 residues. The CDR3 is CAITREFLSYEQYF. The CDR3 DNA sequence: TGTGCCATCACGAGGGAGTTTTTGAGCTACGAGCAGTACTTC.

This clonotype was seen a handful of times. The DNA for the CDR3 is TGTGCCAGCAGCTTCTACCGTTTGAGCGATGGCTACACCTTC. The encoded protein is CASSFYRLSDGYTF. The rearrangement links TRBV7-2 to TRBJ1-2; D remains unclear. Germline V CDR1 and CDR2: SGHTA, FQGNSA. Between the trimmed V and J ends, which lost 3 bases and 6 bases, there was a span of 14 bases. The CDR3 length is 14 residues.

This clonotype was counted only a few times. The V gene is TRBV24-1, the J gene TRBJ2-6; no clear D. CDR1 is KGHDR and CDR2 is SFDVKD in the germline V gene. CDR3 size: 15 residues. Trimming shortened V by 2 bases and J by 2 bases, and 6 bases separated the two germline ends. CDR3 sequence reads: CATSDSNTGANVLTF. The CDR3 nucleotides read TGTGCCACCAGTGATTCCAATACTGGGGCCAACGTCCTGACTTTC.

This clonotype was counted only a few times. The genes are TRBV5-4 and TRBJ2-1, with D hard to call. Germline CDR1 reads SGHNT; CDR2 reads YYREEE (reference sequence). Between the trimmed V and J ends, which lost 3 bases and 4 bases, there was a span of 8 bases. The CDR3 spans 13 residues. CDR3 residues: CASSSQSYNEQFF. CDR3 in DNA: TGTGCCAGCAGCTCACAATCGTACAATGAGCAGTTCTTC.

This clonotype was observed a handful of times. The V call is TRBV20-1, the J call TRBJ1-1; D is possibly TRBD1 (5 bases). Trimming cost V 2 bases and J 5 bases, with 9 bases left between them. The CDR3 runs to 12 residues. From germline, CDR1 is DFQATT and CDR2 SNEGSKA (reference sequence). CDR3 DNA: TGCAGTGCTAGAATGGGGGGGACTGAAGCTTTCTTT. Translating gives CSARMGGTEAFF.

This clonotype has more than one count but fewer than ten. This chain links TRBV28 with TRBJ1-1; 7 positions agree with TRBD1. Per the germline V gene, CDR1 is MDHEN and CDR2 is SYDVKM. Trimming took 2 bases from V and 5 from J; bases not matched to a gene: 2. The CDR3 loop spans 13 amino acids. The CDR3 coding sequence is TGTGCCAGCAGTTTAACAGGGGATACTGAAGCTTTCTTT. It translates to CASSLTGDTEAFF.

The chain recombines TRBV5-1 with TRBJ1-2; possibly TRBD1 for D (5 bases). From germline, CDR1 is SGHRS and CDR2 YFSETQ. The V end lost 0 bases, the J end lost 7 bases, and 13 bases lay between the germline ends. This CDR3 region has 14 residues. The CDR3 bases are TGCGCCAGCAGCTTGGAGTCGGGACTAGGTGGCTACACCTTC. This encodes CASSLESGLGGYTF.

This clonotype was observed a handful of times. V usage is TRBV20-1 and J usage is TRBJ2-5; D gene unclear. Trimming left V 6 bases short and J 0 bases short, with 8 bases between. This CDR3 comprises 12 residues. Looked up from germline, CDR1 is DFQATT and CDR2 is SNEGSKA (reference sequence). In DNA form, the CDR3 reads TGCAGTGCCGACACCCACCAAGAGACCCAGTACTTC. Translating it yields CSADTHQETQYF.

This clonotype was seen a single time. The chain is built from TRBV7-9 and TRBJ1-3; D remains unclear. V was trimmed by 1 base and J by 2 bases, leaving 6 bases between them. Germline V gene sequence: CDR1 SEHNR, CDR2 FQNEAQ (reference sequence). The CDR3 sequence is 14 residues long. CDR3 nucleotides: TGTGCCAGCAGCTTAGGGGATGCTGGAAACACCATATATTTT. Residues: CASSLGDAGNTIYF.

This clonotype was observed a handful of times. The V gene is TRBV7-8, the J gene TRBJ2-3; the D is unclear. V was cut by 2 bases and J by 3 bases, with 12 bases left in between. CDR1 is SGHVS, CDR2 FQNEAQ, per germline. The CDR3 loop spans 15 amino acids. CDR3 amino acids: CASSLRRLWTDTQYF. The CDR3 nucleotides are TGTGCCAGCAGCTTACGACGCCTGTGGACAGATACGCAGTATTTT.

This clonotype was observed a few times. This rearrangement joins TRBV20-1 to TRBJ2-1; D is unresolved. The CDR3 extends over 16 amino acids. The germline V gene encodes CDR1 DFQATT and CDR2 SNEGSKA (reference sequence). The V end was cut by 3 bases, the J end by 0 bases, with 15 bases between. CDR3 protein: CSASDPRTASYNEQFF. The CDR3 region has the DNA TGCAGTGCTAGTGATCCTCGGACCGCCTCCTACAATGAGCAGTTCTTC.

The chain joins TRBV6-1 to TRBJ1-5; 8 bases fit TRBD1. CDR1 is MNHNS, CDR2 SASEGT, per germline. This CDR3 spans 13 amino acids. V dropped 6 bases and J dropped 6; count of bases not matched to a gene: 4. CDR3 amino acids: CASSSTGAQPQHF. Here the CDR3 DNA reads TGTGCCAGCAGCTCGACAGGGGCTCAGCCCCAGCATTTT.

The chain recombines TRBV2 with TRBJ2-2, with 10 bases that match TRBD2. Trimming removed 4 bases from V and 8 bases from J; junction bases left unmatched: 7. Germline V CDR1 and CDR2: SNHLY, FYNNEI. This CDR3 is 15 amino acids long. CDR3: CASSGTSGRRGELFF. CDR3 DNA sequence: TGTGCCAGCAGTGGGACTAGCGGTAGGAGGGGGGAGCTGTTTTTT.

This sequence joins TRBV28 and TRBJ1-6, with D unclear. Deletions cut 2 bases from V and 8 bases from J, with 10 bases between. CDR3 size: 14 residues. Germline assignment: CDR1 MDHEN and CDR2 SYDVKM. CDR3 sequence reads: CASSLRTVHSPLHF. The DNA of the CDR3 is TGTGCCAGCAGTTTACGTACCGTCCATTCACCCCTCCACTTT.

J is TRBJ2-7 and V is TRBV20-1, with a possible D match to TRBD2 (6 bases). The CDR3 has 10 amino acids. V was clipped by 4 bases and J by 7 bases, with 8 bases between them. Germline V gene sequence: CDR1 DFQATT, CDR2 SNEGSKA (reference sequence). In DNA form, the CDR3 reads TGCAGTGCTATAGCGGTTGAGCAGTACTTC. This encodes CSAIAVEQYF.

The chain is built from TRBV28 and TRBJ2-1; D unclear. V shed 4 bases and J shed 2 bases, with 12 bases lying between them. Germline assignment: CDR1 MDHEN and CDR2 SYDVKM. The CDR3 sequence is 15 residues long. The CDR3 loop is CASSSASPTYNEQFF. CDR3 DNA: TGTGCCAGCAGTTCGGCGTCACCTACCTACAATGAGCAGTTCTTC.

The V call is TRBV15, the J call TRBJ2-1, with unresolved D. The CDR3 runs 14 residues. In germline, CDR1 is LNHNV, CDR2 YYDKDF (reference sequence). V was pared by 0 bases and J by 5 bases, with 8 bases between. The DNA of the CDR3 is TGTGCCACCAGCAGAGATAGCAGAAACAATGAGCAGTTCTTC. It specifies CATSRDSRNNEQFF.

This chain uses TRBV6-2 or TRBV6-3 with TRBJ2-5, with 7 bases fitting TRBD1. Germline assignment: CDR1 MNHEY and CDR2 SVGEGT. V gave up 6 bases and J gave up 4 bases; unmatched junction bases: 8. CDR3 length: 14 amino acids. CDR3 sequence: CASRRQGRAETQYF. CDR3 bases: TGTGCCAGCAGGAGACAGGGTAGGGCAGAGACCCAGTACTTC.

The V call is TRBV6-5, the J call TRBJ1-5; possibly TRBD1 for D (5 bases). The CDR3 loop spans 19 amino acids. Germline loops: CDR1 MNHEY, CDR2 SVGAGI. Deletions cut 4 bases from V and 5 bases from J, with 27 bases between. The CDR3 DNA reads TGTGCCAGCAGTTTACTGAAAACTCAAGACAGATGGGGGTATCAGCCCCAGCATTTT. Translation gives CASSLLKTQDRWGYQPQHF.

This clonotype was seen only a few times. This chain links TRBV28 with TRBJ1-2; D remains ambiguous. This CDR3 comprises 13 residues. Germline V gene sequence: CDR1 MDHEN, CDR2 SYDVKM. V was clipped by 8 bases and J by 4 bases, with 14 bases between them. The CDR3 loop is CASPKPLTYGYTF. The CDR3 region has the DNA TGTGCCAGCCCCAAGCCTCTGACCTATGGCTACACCTTC.

There are a few counts of this clonotype. The rearrangement links TRBV6-2 or TRBV6-3 to TRBJ2-7; D not resolved. The CDR3 has 13 residues. Trimming stripped 6 bases from V and 6 bases from J, with 15 bases between. CDR1 and CDR2 (germline): MNHEY, SVGEGT. The CDR3 loop is CASSNAPSLEQYF. CDR3 in DNA: TGTGCCAGCAGCAACGCCCCCTCTCTCGAGCAGTACTTC.

V and J are TRBV4-1 and TRBJ2-1; no clear D gene. Germline V gene sequence: CDR1 MGHRA, CDR2 YSYEKL. V was shortened by 0 bases and J by 0 bases, with 3 bases between the two germline ends. This CDR3 comprises 14 residues. The DNA for the CDR3 is TGCGCCAGCAGCCAAGAGAGCTCCTACAATGAGCAGTTCTTC. As protein: CASSQESSYNEQFF.

This clonotype was observed a few times. This rearrangement joins TRBV7-2 to TRBJ2-7; 14 bases match TRBD2. J gave up 2 bases and V 3 bases, and 3 bases lay outside the gene matches. The germline V gene encodes CDR1 SGHTA and CDR2 FQGNSA. There are 16 residues in the CDR3. The CDR3 protein is CASSLGLAGVTYEQYF. CDR3 bases: TGTGCCAGCAGCTTGGGACTAGCGGGAGTTACCTACGAGCAGTACTTC.

The chain links TRBV10-3 to TRBJ2-3; a weak D match, TRBD1 (7 bases). The V gene lost 3 bases and the J gene lost 1 base, with 14 bases spanning the gap. CDR1 and CDR2 from the germline V gene are ENHRY and SYGVKD. The CDR3 spans 16 residues. CDR3 nucleotides: TGTGCCATCAGTGAACCGACAGGGACTGGCACAGATACGCAGTATTTT. Translating gives CAISEPTGTGTDTQYF.